The 20 T cell receptor beta chains below all came from one sample that was sequenced in a study of blood T cells in healthy people across ages. For the second PCR, which ran for about 7 to 11 cycles, a sample-barcoded 5' primer and a J-beta primer mix were used. One entry per CDR3 protein results from TCRdb running MiXCR on the 5' RACE reads. Of some 710,000 distinct CDR3 sequences listed, more than 35% are singletons. The sample taken for sequencing was blood. The receptor source for this set is a man of 80 years or more in good health.

The chain carries TRBV2 and TRBJ1-6; 10 positions agree with TRBD1. Germline CDR1 and CDR2: SNHLY and FYNNEI. After removal of 5 bases from V and 2 bases from J, the junction contained 3 bases not matched to a gene. CDR3 length equals 16 residues. The CDR3, as DNA: TGTGCCAGCAGTCGACAGGGGGCCGCCTATAATTCACCCCTCCACTTT. Translation gives CASSRQGAAYNSPLHF.

This clonotype came up a few times. The rearrangement links TRBV7-8 to TRBJ2-1; TRBD2 agrees at 11 bases. The J segment lost 7 bases and the V segment lost 1 base, leaving 6 bases of the junction unmatched. The germline V gene has CDR1 SGHVS and CDR2 FQNEAQ. The CDR3 has 16 amino acids. The CDR3 region has the DNA TGTGCCAGCAGCTTAGTAGCGGGAGGGAACTTGAATGAGCAGTTCTTC. This encodes CASSLVAGGNLNEQFF. Variable domain in full (rest from reference TRBV7-8 and TRBJ2-1): GAGVSQSPRYKVAKRGQDVALRCDPISGHVSLFWYQQALGQGPEFLTYFQNEAQLDKSGLPSDRFFAERPEGSVSTLKIQRTQQEDSAVYLCASSLVAGGNLNEQFFGPGTRLTVL.

The rearrangement uses TRBV9 and TRBJ2-2; D not resolved. Trimming removed 0 bases at V and 2 bases at J, with 17 bases between. Per germline, CDR1 SGDLS and CDR2 YYNGEE. The CDR3 spans 18 residues. This CDR3 reads CASSVATNNWRNTGELFF. DNA of the CDR3: TGTGCCAGCAGCGTAGCTACAAACAACTGGAGAAACACCGGGGAGCTGTTTTTT.

The chain uses TRBV29-1 and TRBJ2-1, with D possibly TRBD1 on 6 matching bases. V was trimmed by 6 bases and J by 6 bases, leaving 12 bases between them. From germline, CDR1 is SQVTM and CDR2 ANQGSEA. This CDR3 is built from 12 residues. The CDR3 reads CSVHRESNEQFF. CDR3 coding DNA: TGCAGCGTCCACAGGGAAAGCAATGAGCAGTTCTTC.

This chain uses TRBV15 with TRBJ2-1; 7 positions match TRBD1. Germline assignment: CDR1 LNHNV and CDR2 YYDKDF (reference sequence). The CDR3 is 16 amino acids. The trim removed 2 bases at V and 8 bases at J, leaving 12 bases unmatched. CDR3 protein: CATSRFDRASRDEQFF. CDR3 DNA: TGTGCCACCAGCAGATTTGACAGGGCCTCCCGGGATGAGCAGTTCTTC.

This chain uses TRBV12-3 or TRBV12-4 with TRBJ2-5; no clear D. The CDR3 spans 13 residues. Deletions cut 6 bases from V and 11 bases from J, with 19 bases between. This CDR3 reads CASSQPPGDEQYF. CDR3 bases: TGTGCCAGCAGCCAACCCCCGGGCGATGAGCAGTACTTC.

V is TRBV29-1 and J is TRBJ2-1; 9 bases fit TRBD2. The CDR3 loop spans 12 amino acids. Germline CDR1 is SQVTM and CDR2 is ANQGSEA. Unmatched junction bases numbered 7, after V lost 3 bases and J lost 13 bases. The CDR3 region has the DNA TGCAGCGTTGATATAGCGGGAGAGACCCAGTTCTTC. Amino acids: CSVDIAGETQFF.

The chain couples TRBV29-1 to TRBJ1-5; D is ambiguous. V lost 5 bases and J 0 bases, leaving 5 bases between the germline ends. The CDR3 contains 12 residues. CDR1 is SQVTM, CDR2 ANQGSEA, per germline. The CDR3 loop is CSVSDSNQPQHF. The DNA of the CDR3 is TGCAGCGTTTCGGATAGCAATCAGCCCCAGCATTTT.

J is TRBJ2-5 and V is TRBV7-6; tentative D call: TRBD2 (6 bases). The CDR3 length is 18 residues. The V and J ends lost 1 base and 1 base respectively, with 19 bases between them. Germline V gene lookup returns CDR1 SGHVS and CDR2 FNYEAQ. CDR3 bases: TGTGCCAGCAGCTTAGGGACTACCTGGGCTAAGATCCAAGAGACCCAGTACTTC. It codes for CASSLGTTWAKIQETQYF.

This clonotype was recorded at least ten times. The genes are TRBV20-1 and TRBJ1-6; TRBD1 might be the D (6 bases). The CDR3 consists of 15 residues. The V gene's germline CDR1 is DFQATT and CDR2 SNEGSKA (reference sequence). With 6 bases removed from V and 8 bases from J, the gap between germline ends came to 20 bases. CDR3 sequence: CSADRPQGLHSPLHF. Written as DNA, the CDR3 is TGCAGTGCGGATCGTCCACAGGGACTTCATTCACCCCTCCACTTT.

This sequence joins TRBV29-1 and TRBJ2-7; TRBD2 agrees at 12 bases. The trim removed 2 bases at V and 3 bases at J, leaving 5 bases unmatched. Germline CDR1 SQVTM, CDR2 ANQGSEA. There are 15 residues in the CDR3. CDR3 amino acids: CSVELLGLAGYEQYF. The CDR3 region has the DNA TGCAGCGTTGAACTCCTGGGACTAGCGGGCTACGAGCAGTACTTC.

The V and J genes are TRBV10-3 and TRBJ2-4; weak D call: TRBD2 (6 bases). The J call may be in error: the DNA end matches TRBJ2-7 better. The CDR3 extends over 12 amino acids. CDR1 and CDR2 from the germline V gene are ENHRY and SYGVKD. CDR3 residues: CAISETTSEQYF. CDR3 DNA sequence: TGTGCCATCAGTGAGACGACTAGCGAGCAGTACTTC.

CDR3: CASSQVIGAYSYNEQFF. CDR3 sequence (DNA): TGTGCCAGCAGCCAAGTTATCGGAGCCTACTCCTACAATGAGCAGTTCTTC. The chain carries TRBV4-2 and TRBJ2-1, with D uncertain. V lost 1 base, J lost 0 bases, and 13 bases lay in between. Germline V lookup: CDR1 LGHNA, CDR2 YNFKEQ. The length of the CDR3 is 17 residues.

The CDR3 here is CASSHPSSPGSSYNEQFF. DNA of the CDR3: TGTGCCAGCAGCCACCCGAGCAGCCCGGGGAGCTCCTACAATGAGCAGTTCTTC. This sequence joins TRBV7-2 and TRBJ2-1; possible D gene TRBD2, 5 bases. The CDR3 loop spans 18 amino acids. Germline lookup yields CDR1 SGHTA and CDR2 FQGNSA. The V gene lost 5 bases and the J gene lost 0 bases, with 20 bases spanning the gap.

The chain carries TRBV4-2 and TRBJ1-2, with D possibly TRBD1 on 6 matching bases. The germline V gene has CDR1 LGHNA and CDR2 YNFKEQ. V was trimmed by 0 bases and J by 3 bases, leaving 14 bases between them. The CDR3 spans 16 residues. The chain's CDR3 is CASSQDSGGRDYGYTF. CDR3 DNA: TGTGCCAGCAGCCAAGATAGTGGGGGGCGCGACTATGGCTACACCTTC.

The V call is TRBV9, the J call TRBJ2-5; maybe TRBD1 (6 bases). CDR3 length equals 16 residues. CDR1 is SGDLS, CDR2 YYNGEE, per germline. V lost 2 bases and J 1 base, leaving 15 bases between the germline ends. The CDR3 DNA reads as TGTGCCAGCAGCGTTGGACGGACAGACCCCCAAGAGACCCAGTACTTC. Its translation: CASSVGRTDPQETQYF.

J is TRBJ2-3 and V is TRBV5-1; tentative D call: TRBD2 (6 bases). The CDR3 runs 16 residues. In germline, CDR1 is SGHRS, CDR2 YFSETQ. V was trimmed by 0 bases and J by 0 bases, leaving 11 bases between them. This CDR3 is CASSLVGDSSTDTQYF. The CDR3 nucleotides read TGCGCCAGCAGCTTGGTGGGGGACTCTAGCACAGATACGCAGTATTTT. Variable domain in full (rest from reference TRBV5-1 and TRBJ2-3): KAGVTQTPRYLIKTRGQQVTLSCSPISGHRSVSWYQQTPGQGLQFLFEYFSETQRNKGNFPGRFSGRQFSNSRSEMNVSTLELGDSALYLCASSLVGDSSTDTQYFGPGTRLTVL.

In its sample, this clonotype was seen once. The chain has TRBV20-1 and TRBJ2-1, with 7 bases lining up with TRBD2. The J call is in doubt because the DNA end fits TRBJ2-7 better. This CDR3 is built from 15 residues. Per germline, CDR1 DFQATT and CDR2 SNEGSKA (reference sequence). CDR3 DNA: TGCAGTGCTAGATGGCCTACCGGGAGGATCAATGAGCAGTACTTC. As protein: CSARWPTGRINEQYF.

This clonotype was found once. The rearrangement uses TRBV7-2 and TRBJ1-1, with D unresolved. Per the germline V gene, CDR1 is SGHTA and CDR2 is FQGNSA. Trimming shortened V by 2 bases and J by 4 bases, and 8 bases separated the two germline ends. The CDR3 spans 13 residues. This CDR3 reads CASSLPVSTEAFF. The CDR3 DNA is TGTGCCAGCAGCTTACCGGTGAGCACTGAAGCTTTCTTT.

V gene TRBV29-1 combines with J gene TRBJ2-5; D is tentatively TRBD1 or TRBD2 (5 bases each). Germline values: CDR1 SQVTM, CDR2 ANQGSEA. There are 12 residues in the CDR3. V dropped 3 bases and J dropped 1 base, with 6 bases sitting between them. The CDR3 spells CSVEGPQETQYF. The CDR3 DNA sequence: TGCAGCGTTGAGGGACCCCAAGAGACCCAGTACTTC.